This T cell receptor beta chain was recovered during a study of shared clonotypes between healthy human individuals. Across the study: Serving as donors were a couple of women and three men, whose ages spanned 18 to 49.

Germline V gene data show CDR1 as MGHDK and CDR2 as SYGVNS. The length of the CDR3 is 14 residues. Trimming left V 4 bases short and J 8 bases short, with 15 bases between. This table comes from immunoSEQ multiplex PCR, and its TCRdb copy is limited to in-frame clones, with some not included. This repertoire shows around 2.5 million clones, approximately 94% found once; its top ten account for about 0.34%. This rearrangement joins TRBV25-1 to TRBJ2-1; TRBD2 is a possible D gene (6 bases). The sample comprised naive CD4+ T cells from PBMCs. Regarding subset: CD45RA+ positively selected. The receptor's source is a man between 18 and 29 years old in good health. Some clones in this sample may be carry-over from other donors' samples. The CDR3 DNA follows: TGTGCCAGCAGTGCTCAAGGAGGGCTGGATGAGCAGTTCTTC. This gives the protein CASSAQGGLDEQFF.